This entry lists 26 T cell receptor beta chains sequenced from one sample in a study of blood T cell repertoires in COVID-19. Sequencing was performed with immunoSEQ multiplex PCR; in TCRdb, only in-frame clones are kept and a portion is missing. The sample lists 120,000 to 150,000 clones, roughly 76% seen once, with roughly 8% in the top ten. Sequenced: peripheral blood. Receptors originate from a human donor with acute or convalescent COVID-19. The donor label of this sample is uncertain.

The rearrangement uses TRBV15 and TRBJ1-5; 12 nucleotides align to TRBD1. The CDR3 has 14 amino acids. Germline lookup yields CDR1 LNHNV and CDR2 YYDKDF (reference sequence). V gave up 10 bases and J gave up 7 bases; unmatched junction bases: 8. CDR3 in amino acids: CASSGTGGIQPQHF. The CDR3 bases are TGTGCCAGCAGTGGGACAGGGGGCATCCAGCCCCAGCATTTT.

This clone was seen a handful of times. The chain joins TRBV7-6 to TRBJ1-6; a weak D match, TRBD1 (6 bases). V lost 6 bases and J lost 0, with 12 bases in between. The CDR3 is made up of 16 amino acids. Per the germline V gene, CDR1 is SGHVS and CDR2 is FNYEAQ. The CDR3 here is CASSSGVDSYNSPLHF. The CDR3 nucleotides are TGTGCCAGCAGTTCAGGGGTGGACTCCTATAATTCACCCCTCCACTTT.

This chain uses TRBV18 with TRBJ1-6, with TRBD1 matching over 7 bases. This CDR3 comprises 13 residues. V was pared by 8 bases and J by 8 bases, with 6 bases of the junction left unmatched. Germline assignment: CDR1 KGHSH and CDR2 LQKENI. DNA of the CDR3: TGTGCCAGCACAGGGGAATTGGATTCACCCCTCCACTTT. It translates to CASTGELDSPLHF.

V gene TRBV6-5 combines with J gene TRBJ1-5; TRBD1 might be the D (6 bases). In germline, CDR1 is MNHEY, CDR2 SVGAGI. Trimming removed 0 bases from V and 7 bases from J, with 13 bases in between. CDR3 length: 15 amino acids. The CDR3 region is CASSYSGGEEQPQHF. CDR3 in DNA: TGTGCCAGCAGTTACTCAGGGGGGGAGGAACAGCCCCAGCATTTT.

The J gene is TRBJ1-5, the V gene TRBV7-9; perhaps TRBD1 as D (6 bases). Germline V gives CDR1 SEHNR, CDR2 FQNEAQ (reference sequence). Trimming cost V 2 bases and J 3 bases, with 14 bases left between them. The CDR3 has 16 residues. The CDR3 nucleotides read TGTGCCAGCAGCTTATCCCGGACAGACGCCAATCAGCCCCAGCATTTT. Encoded protein: CASSLSRTDANQPQHF.

The chain couples TRBV4-1 to TRBJ1-2, with D unresolved. This CDR3 has 14 residues. Looked up from germline, CDR1 is MGHRA and CDR2 is YSYEKL. V was pared by 4 bases and J by 6 bases, with 15 bases between. CDR3 sequence (DNA): TGCGCCAGCAGCCTGATAGCGAGGCTCCATGGCTACACCTTC. Translating it yields CASSLIARLHGYTF.

DNA for the CDR3: TGTGCCTGGAGTGTACAACAGCTCTATGGCTACACCTTC. Translated: CAWSVQQLYGYTF. V is TRBV30 and J is TRBJ1-2; D uncertain. Germline V lookup: CDR1 GTSNPN, CDR2 SVGIG (reference sequence). The V and J ends lost 0 bases and 4 bases respectively, with 9 bases between them. The length of the CDR3 is 13 residues.

CDR3 coding DNA: TGTGCTAGTGTCGGGTGGGAGGACATTCAGTACTTC. Protein product: CASVGWEDIQYF. V is TRBV12-5 and J is TRBJ2-4, with D possibly being TRBD2 (6 bases). Deletions cut 7 bases from V and 8 bases from J, with 12 bases between. The CDR3 runs to 12 residues. The germline gives CDR1 LGHNT, CDR2 FRNRAP.

Only a few counts were recorded for this clone. V is TRBV15 and J is TRBJ1-1, with D unclear. CDR1 and CDR2 from the germline V gene are LNHNV and YYDKDF (reference sequence). Trimming removed 1 base from V and 5 bases from J, with 5 bases in between. CDR3 size: 12 residues. For the CDR3, the DNA is TGTGCCACCAGCAGAGCCCAAACTGAAGCTTTCTTT. As protein: CATSRAQTEAFF.

The chain is built from TRBV7-8 and TRBJ1-5; D gene uncertain. The germline V and J ends were trimmed by 3 bases and 2 bases, with 14 bases remaining between them. Looked up from germline, CDR1 is SGHVS and CDR2 is FQNEAQ. The CDR3 sequence is 16 residues long. The CDR3 loop is CASSFGRDIGNQPQHF. In DNA, the CDR3 is TGTGCCAGCAGCTTTGGCCGGGATATTGGCAATCAGCCCCAGCATTTT.

This chain links TRBV19 with TRBJ1-2; D is ambiguous. In germline, CDR1 is LNHDA, CDR2 SQIVND (reference sequence). V was clipped by 2 bases and J by 4 bases, with 11 bases between them. The CDR3 runs to 14 residues. CDR3 in amino acids: CASSILEGGYGYTF. The CDR3 nucleotides are TGTGCCAGTAGTATACTTGAGGGAGGCTATGGCTACACCTTC. Drawing the rest from reference TRBV19 and TRBJ1-2, the complete variable domain is DGGITQSPKYLFRKEGQNVTLSCEQNLNHDAMYWYRQDPGQGLRLIYYSQIVNDFQKGDIAEGYSVSREKKESFPLTVTSAQKNPTAFYLCASSILEGGYGYTFGSGTRLTVV.

The chain is built from TRBV19 and TRBJ1-2, with 8 positions matching TRBD1. Germline lookup yields CDR1 LNHDA and CDR2 SQIVND (reference sequence). The CDR3 spans 14 residues. V shed 7 bases, J shed 0 bases, and the junction held 4 bases outside the gene matches. Written as DNA, the CDR3 is TGTGCCAGTATAGGGGACAGGACTAACTATGGCTACACCTTC. This codes for CASIGDRTNYGYTF.

The rearrangement uses TRBV27 and TRBJ2-1; 7 bases map to TRBD1. The CDR3 totals 18 residues. V shed 5 bases, J shed 1 base, and the junction held 14 bases outside the gene matches. Germline CDR1 is MNHEY and CDR2 is SMNVEV (reference sequence). CDR3 region: CASSPTKPQGISYNEQFF. CDR3 bases: TGTGCCAGCAGTCCTACCAAACCACAGGGGATTTCCTACAATGAGCAGTTCTTC.

The chain links TRBV5-5 to TRBJ2-7, with 8 nucleotides matching TRBD1. The ends lost 0 bases at V and 0 bases at J; junction bases unmatched: 5. This CDR3 is built from 16 residues. CDR1 SGHKS and CDR2 YYEKEE come from the germline V gene (reference sequence). CDR3 residues: CASSLGRTGRSYEQYV. In DNA, the CDR3 is TGTGCCAGCAGCTTGGGCCGGACAGGGCGCTCCTACGAGCAGTACGTC.

This clone turned up a few times. The genes are TRBV7-2 and TRBJ1-2; D is unresolved. The V gene lost 1 base and the J gene lost 4 bases, with 7 bases spanning the gap. Germline loops: CDR1 SGHTA, CDR2 FQGNSA. CDR3 length: 13 residues. CDR3 bases: TGTGCCAGCAGCTTAGAAAGGAGCTATGGCTACACCTTC. This codes for CASSLERSYGYTF.

The chain carries TRBV2 and TRBJ1-5; no definite D call. Germline loops: CDR1 SNHLY, CDR2 FYNNEI. The V gene lost 5 bases and the J gene lost 0 bases, with 5 bases spanning the gap. The CDR3 has 13 amino acids. CDR3 nucleotides: TGTGCCAGCAGTCTATATAGCAATCAGCCCCAGCATTTT. Its translation is CASSLYSNQPQHF.

V gene TRBV12-3 or TRBV12-4 combines with J gene TRBJ2-1; D possibly corresponds to TRBD2 (7 bases). The V gene lost 5 bases and the J gene lost 8 bases, with 13 bases spanning the gap. The CDR3 has 13 residues. The CDR3 DNA reads TGTGCCAGCAGTCAAGGGGGGGGGCATGAGCAGTTCTTC. Protein: CASSQGGGHEQFF.

This rearrangement joins TRBV7-9 to TRBJ1-1; no clear D. Germline V gene lookup returns CDR1 SEHNR and CDR2 FQNEAQ (reference sequence). The CDR3 length is 14 residues. The ends were cut back, 3 bases at V and 1 base at J, with 9 bases in the middle. Written as DNA, the CDR3 is TGTGCCAGCAGCTTTGAGAGAGGGAACACTGAAGCTTTCTTT. This codes for CASSFERGNTEAFF.

The rearrangement joins TRBV10-3 to TRBJ1-2, with 9 positions matching TRBD1. The CDR3 runs to 17 residues. Germline lookup yields CDR1 ENHRY and CDR2 SYGVKD. V lost 2 bases and J lost 1; bases outside the gene matches: 8. The CDR3, as DNA: TGTGCCATCAGTGAGGGGGACAGGGCAAATCTTAACTATGGCTACACCTTC. The encoded protein is CAISEGDRANLNYGYTF.

The rearrangement links TRBV7-9 to TRBJ2-2; tentative D call: TRBD1 (6 bases). V lost 1 base to trimming and J lost 0 bases, with 12 bases between them. This CDR3 region has 17 residues. Germline CDR1 SEHNR, CDR2 FQNEAQ (reference sequence). The CDR3 reads CASSLGRGHSNTGELFF. In nucleotides, the CDR3 is TGTGCCAGCAGCTTAGGAAGGGGACACTCGAACACCGGGGAGCTGTTTTTT.

The chain has TRBV6-6 and TRBJ1-5; TRBD1 aligns across 8 bases. The germline V gene has CDR1 MNHNY and CDR2 SVGAGI (reference sequence). V lost 6 bases, J lost 7 bases, and 5 bases stayed unmatched. The CDR3 covers 13 residues. CDR3 residues: CASSSGGGQPQHF. CDR3 in DNA: TGTGCCAGCAGCTCAGGGGGCGGACAGCCCCAGCATTTT.

CDR3 bases: TGTGCCAGCACCACCGGACAGGGAGGGCGAAAACTGTTTTTT. Protein: CASTTGQGGRKLFF. The chain links TRBV6-5 to TRBJ1-4, with TRBD1 identical over 8 bases. This CDR3 contains 14 residues. The V segment lost 7 bases and the J segment 10 bases; nucleotides outside the gene matches: 11. From germline, CDR1 is MNHEY and CDR2 SVGAGI.

The chain carries TRBV12-2 and TRBJ2-7; TRBD2, the D gene given by the table, was not confirmed from the DNA. TRBV12-2 is recorded as a pseudogene. This CDR3 has 15 amino acids. The CDR3 is CASRPGLAGIHEQYF. CDR3 sequence (DNA): TGTGCAAGTCGCCCGGGTTTGGCGGGGATCCACGAGCAGTACTTC.

The chain employs TRBV4-1 and TRBJ1-4; D uncertain. Per germline, CDR1 MGHRA and CDR2 YSYEKL. Trimming took off 4 bases at V and 7 bases at J, with 13 bases between the two ends. The CDR3 contains 14 residues. CDR3 region: CASSPLEGGEKLFF. The CDR3 bases are TGCGCCAGCAGCCCGTTAGAGGGCGGTGAAAAACTGTTTTTT.

The rearrangement links TRBV10-3 to TRBJ2-2; 15 bases map to TRBD2. The J segment lost 3 bases and the V segment lost 7 bases, leaving 9 bases of the junction unmatched. Germline assignment: CDR1 ENHRY and CDR2 SYGVKD. CDR3 length: 18 residues. The CDR3 protein is CAINKRTSGGEYTGELFF. CDR3 nucleotide sequence: TGTGCCATCAATAAGAGGACTAGCGGGGGGGAGTACACCGGGGAGCTGTTTTTT.

A single count supports this clone. The CDR3 protein is CASRQDRSTANYGYTF. The DNA of the CDR3 is TGTGCCAGCAGGCAGGACAGGTCTACTGCTAACTATGGCTACACCTTC. The chain uses TRBV5-4 and TRBJ1-2, with TRBD1 matching 7 bases. This CDR3 is built from 16 residues. V was clipped by 5 bases and J by 0 bases; unmatched bases: 10. CDR1 and CDR2 (germline): SGHNT, YYREEE (reference sequence).